The subject of this entry is one T cell receptor (beta chain). The antigen this receptor binds is unknown. Base qualities are not provided; no much larger clone lies one nucleotide away. Libraries were constructed by RACE. TCRdb lists the instrument as NextSeq 500. Library preparation attached unique molecular identifiers to individual cDNA molecules for quantitative, reproducible TCR counting. Each blood RNA sample was used to sequence both TCR alpha and TCR beta chains. The authors' pipeline ran thus. The median number of TCRs per sample was 95,638, ranging from about 20,000 to 750,000. V, J and CDR3 annotation of the TCR reads was carried out using the Decombinator software suite. For the PS versus PT1 abundance plots, all samples were subsampled to the same number of TCRs (28,000). TCRs were defined as expanded if absent before sensitization and observed at least eight times at the 2-week time point. The public reads were run again by TCRdb, first through fastp at Q25 and then through MiXCR, and only productive beta chains were kept. Here each entry gathers all rows of one CDR3 protein and keeps the most common genes and DNA. TCRdb assigned the V and J calls; the authors' analysis was not used. The sample has some 330,000 distinct CDR3 sequences on record, roughly 6% of them singletons. The top ten constitute roughly 8.2% of the sample.

This sample is part of a study of human T cells and chemical hapten exposure (TCRdb year 2021). As for the study more broadly: For sensitization, 2% DPC in acetone was applied to a roughly 2 cm by roughly 2 cm area of upper inner arm skin. Alopecia areata with under or over 50% scalp involvement, alopecia totalis and alopecia universalis were represented in the patient cohort, which was mostly female. Blood samples were taken from patients before sensitization (week 0) and at 2, 6 and about 24 weeks after DPC sensitization. Blood for TCR sequencing was provided by twenty-nine alopecia patients at one to four time points (pre-sensitization, 2, 6 and 24 weeks). Libraries were pooled for sequencing, and per-sample TCR yields varied mainly because of small differences in library volumes within the pool. Weekly therapeutic DPC doses were additionally applied to the scalp of patients throughout the roughly 25-week study period. Patch tests used Finn chambers with 0.01% DPC on the upper back, scored after 6 days by International Contact Dermatitis Research Group standards. This study followed changes in the peripheral blood TCR repertoire in vivo during primary and secondary sensitization of alopecia patients to the hapten diphenylcyclopropenone (DPC). General conclusions and limits of the study: DPC sensitization did not change how many TCRs were above 1 in 1000 frequency, and no evidence was found of alterations in global repertoire structure. Compared with pre-sensitization or healthy control sets, expanded TCRs formed significantly more large CDR3 similarity clusters, which is consistent with antigen-driven responses. Patch test score was positively correlated with the number of PT1 expanded TCRs, with significance at thresholds 8, 16 and 32 but not at 4. Because every patient had alopecia, a presumed autoimmune disease, the patients' immune response might differ from that of healthy individuals. After repeated subsampling, the strength of the expansion versus patch-test correlation and the threshold at which it became significant changed.

The sample's time point, from its label and the paper: pre-sensitization, week 0. The sample's treatment or condition, from its label and the paper: therapeutic diphenylcyclopropenone sensitization with weekly scalp DPC. Blood at each patch-test visit was drawn before the patch test was applied. Patients were eligible if aged 18 to 70, diagnosed with alopecia and judged suitable for DPC therapy, and pregnant patients were excluded. Total RNA was extracted from unfractionated whole blood that had been collected in Tempus Blood RNA tubes. Measured from the cysteine to the phenylalanine, the CDR3 is 15 residues long. The read is trimmed to its CDR3 DNA, 45 bases read in frame from base 1. Trimming removed 2 bases from V and 0 bases from J, leaving 10 bases between the germline ends. CDR1 and CDR2 are drawn from the germline V gene (reference sequence): LGHDT, YNNKEL.

The TCR sequence derives from a woman aged 18 to 35 with alopecia areata. Some clones in this sample may be carry-over from other donors' samples. This chain joins TRBV3-1 to TRBJ1-1; no D gene is confidently identified. The sample in question was whole blood, obtained in connection with sensitization to the hapten diphenylcyclopropenone (DPC). The nucleotide sequence is TGTGCCAGCAGCCAAAAGGGTAGCATGAACACTGAAGCTTTCTTT. This is translated as CASSQKGSMNTEAFF.